This TCR beta chain was documented in a study of blood T cells in healthy people across ages (dated by TCRdb to about 2015). As for the study more broadly: Template switching captured roughly one uniquely barcoded TCR beta cDNA molecule per two T cells in model experiments. Using deep sequencing normalized with unique cDNA molecular identifiers, the study measured how TCR beta repertoire diversity changes with age. The donors were split into four age groups: young (average around 16 years), middle-aged (roughly 42), aged (approximately 59) and long-lived (under 90). To avoid experimental bias, donors of different ages were distributed randomly across sequencing lanes. For two donors (one aged 18 to 30 and one aged 80 or older), the study analyzed two additional independent replicas of 1 million unique cDNA reads from the same blood draw. The research as a whole found: Compared with the aged group, the long-lived group had more naive CD4+ T cells, fewer expanded clones and increased TCR diversity, suggesting age selection. Total diversity estimates from one million sequenced T cells were considered lower bounds and underestimates. Conclusive comparison of naive and antigen-experienced compartments was prevented by the profiling of bulk unsorted PBMCs. Observed TCR beta diversity correlated strongly with the percentage of naive T cells measured by flow cytometry. Because the CMV infection status of the donors was unknown, age-related changes in expanded clonotypes may potentially have been confounded. As age increased, observed TCR beta diversity per million T cells dropped in a roughly linear way, and a significant reduction was already evident by age 40.

The library was generated by 5' RACE. Sequencing used an Illumina HiSeq 2500. A second PCR of roughly 7 to 12 cycles was performed with a sample-barcoded 5' primer and a J-beta primer mix. Each TCR beta cDNA molecule received a unique molecular identifier from a template-switch 5' adaptor carrying 12 random nucleotides. Each sample yielded at least 3 million CDR3-containing paired-end reads. First-strand cDNA synthesis was performed from all RNA using the Mint cDNA synthesis kit, with priming by a TRBC-specific oligonucleotide. Following uracil-DNA glycosylase treatment, a first 18-cycle PCR with universal primers M1SS and BC2_uni_R was performed on all cDNA. As for the original processing: Each sample was normalized by randomly selecting 1 million high-quality reads, each carrying a distinct molecular identifier. Reads with shared molecular identifiers were discarded instead of being binned into consensus sequences. MiTCR, set to a Q25 quality threshold and the strictest error-elimination algorithm, was used for CDR3 identification, clonotype clustering and error correction. A nonparametric unseen species model with Euler transformation was used to estimate lower-bound total TCR beta diversity. TCRdb redid the processing of the public reads, applying fastp at Q25 and MiXCR, and retained in-frame beta chains. Rows matching on CDR3 protein sequence are summarized as one entry with the most common DNA and genes. The V and J calls shown here were made by TCRdb, not taken from the authors' results. The sample table contains 850,000 to 1,100,000 distinct CDR3 sequences; only one count was recorded for 35% to 45% of them. Jointly, the top ten make up 13% of the sample.

This clonotype has only one observation. It lacks a known antigen. Base qualities are missing; no much larger clone stands one base away. Donors were 40 or so systemically healthy Caucasian individuals from Russia aged roughly 6 to 90 years. Around 10 milliliters of peripheral blood were collected from each donor into EDTA-treated Vacutainer tubes. PBMCs were isolated by Ficoll-Paque density-gradient centrifugation, with at least 6 million obtained per sample. Total RNA was extracted from PBMCs with Trizol reagent, with at least 5 micrograms obtained per sample. The percentages of naive CD45RAhigh/CD27high T cells were determined by flow cytometry on a PBMC aliquot from every donor. The sample was blood. This TCR was sampled from a man aged 18 to 35 in good health.

Here the CDR3 is given as CSARTGGARNQPQHF. The DNA reads TGCAGTGCTAGGACCGGGGGTGCTAGGAATCAGCCCCAGCATTTT. The V and J segments used are TRBV20-1 and TRBJ1-5; D gene: possibly TRBD1, on 5 matching bases. In the germline V gene (reference sequence), CDR1 corresponds to DFQATT and CDR2 to SNEGSKA. The germline ends are 16 bases apart after V is trimmed by 3 bases and J by 4 bases. The cysteine opens and the phenylalanine closes a CDR3 of 15 amino acids. The CDR3 DNA has 45 bases and is translated from base 1.